The rows below give T cell receptor beta chains drawn from one sample of a study of T cells expressing NK-cell markers. TCRdb re-called the 5' RACE reads and gives one entry per CDR3 protein, without DNA. This sample's clone table lists 400,000 to 500,000 distinct CDR3 sequences. The sequencing input was blood T cells: a sorted CD56 or NKG2C T cell subset, CD4+ or CD8+ T cells, or bulk PBMC T cells (not recorded which). These receptors all come from a woman between 18 and 70 years old in good health. CDR3s include the opening cysteine and the closing phenylalanine or tryptophan. The order of the fields is J gene, V gene, CDR3 protein.

TRBJ2-1 | TRBV4-2 | CASSQGTSLEQFF
TRBJ2-2 | TRBV2 | CASKEAGELFF
TRBJ2-1 | TRBV5-1 | CASSLVASGASSYNEQFF
TRBJ2-7 | TRBV20-1 | CSASPRDSYYEQYF
TRBJ2-1 | TRBV27 | CASSFYWFQSYNEQFF
TRBJ2-1 | TRBV29-1 | CSVDLQGAGEQFF
TRBJ2-5 | TRBV5-4 | CASSSGTSVLETQYF
TRBJ2-5 | TRBV9 | CASSVEGTSGGETQYF
TRBJ2-5 | TRBV5-1 | CASSNQKVQETQYF
TRBJ2-5 | TRBV5-1 | CASSFPGTSGQETQYF
TRBJ2-7 | TRBV19 | CASRTGTSGSDEQYF
TRBJ2-7 | TRBV2 | CASSLPPQKVYEQYF
TRBJ1-3 | TRBV4-1 | CASSRVWGLSGNTIYF
TRBJ2-1 | TRBV7-2 | CASSLVNPGDNEQFF
TRBJ2-3 | TRBV10-3 | CAIRSGRGADTQYF